This TCR beta chain was sequenced for a study of early T cells in non-severe SARS-CoV-2 infection. In the study overall: The study sequenced bulk RNA from unsorted whole blood, with chains unpaired.

Looked up from germline, CDR1 is SGHKS and CDR2 is YYEKEE (reference sequence). This CDR3 region has 10 residues. A single record per CDR3 protein comes from TCRdb applying MiXCR to the 5' RACE reads. The table has about 53,000 distinct CDR3 sequences, 9.5% to 15% seen once. This clonotype appeared a few times. What it binds is unknown. The junction and the germline gene differ at one end; a read error may be behind it. Findings and limits, study-wide: Reliance on VDJdb matching favored anti-spike CD8 responses; private and CD4 specificities were missed.

The receptor's source is an adult who was a healthcare worker with PCR-confirmed SARS-CoV-2 infection or an uninfected control (not recorded which). The sample consisted of whole blood, taken at baseline. The J gene is TRBJ2-5, the V gene TRBV5-5; perhaps TRBD2 as D (5 bases). The CDR3 loop is CASSFRTLHF. The CDR3, as DNA: TGTGCCAGCAGCTTTAGGACTCTTCACTTC.